Shown below are 18 T cell receptor beta chains from a single sample sequenced in a study of patients and donors after allogeneic stem cell transplantation. A single record per CDR3 protein comes from TCRdb applying MiXCR to the RT-PCR reads. The top ten clones hold 5% to 7.5% of a sample with about a million distinct CDR3 sequences, approximately 18% of them seen once. Sample: blood, either unsorted or a sorted T cell fraction (not recorded which). The receptors derive from a human donor who was either an allogeneic HSCT recipient or a stem cell or donor lymphocyte infusion donor (not recorded which). It is not recorded whose cells these are; they may come from a transplant donor.

This clonotype has only a few counts. The V call is TRBV11-3, the J call TRBJ2-1; possible D gene TRBD1, 5 bases. Trimming pared 5 bases from V and 9 bases from J, leaving 11 bases between. The CDR3 is made up of 12 amino acids. CDR1 is SGHNT, CDR2 YENEEA, per germline. The CDR3 protein is CASSTRTSEQFF. The CDR3, as DNA: TGTGCCAGCAGCACCCGGACAAGTGAGCAGTTCTTC.

This clonotype has ten or more counts. The genes are TRBV29-1 and TRBJ2-7; D may match TRBD1 or TRBD2 (5 bases each). Germline V lookup: CDR1 SQVTM, CDR2 ANQGSEA. CDR3 length: 12 amino acids. Trimming pared 0 bases from V and 9 bases from J, leaving 12 bases between. As DNA, the CDR3 is TGCAGCGTTGAAGATGGGGGTATCGCGCAGTACTTC. Amino acids: CSVEDGGIAQYF.

V usage is TRBV27 and J usage is TRBJ2-7; 7 nucleotides agree with TRBD2. The CDR3 sequence is 12 residues long. CDR1 and CDR2 (germline): MNHEY, SMNVEV (reference sequence). The V and J ends lost 4 bases and 6 bases, in that order; junction bases with no gene match: 3. CDR3 amino acids: CASSSGLLEQYF. CDR3 nucleotides: TGTGCCAGCAGTTCGGGACTACTCGAGCAGTACTTC.

The rearrangement uses TRBV3-1 and TRBJ2-7, with no clear D. CDR1 LGHDT and CDR2 YNNKEL come from the germline V gene (reference sequence). V lost 1 base to trimming and J lost 0 bases, with 13 bases between them. The CDR3 has 16 residues. Here the CDR3 DNA reads TGTGCCAGCAGCCAAGGGATTAAGAAACGCTCCTACGAGCAGTACTTC. The encoded protein is CASSQGIKKRSYEQYF.

The sample holds many counts of this clonotype. CDR3 sequence: CASSPPGVHYGYTF. Here the CDR3 DNA reads TGTGCCAGCAGCCCGCCGGGGGTTCACTATGGCTACACCTTC. The chain recombines TRBV12-3 or TRBV12-4 with TRBJ1-2; tentatively, D is TRBD1 (5 bases). This CDR3 spans 14 amino acids. Deletions cut 6 bases from V and 3 bases from J, with 14 bases between.

This clonotype has only a few counts. The chain is built from TRBV20-1 and TRBJ2-7; D is perhaps TRBD2 (7 bases). V lost 1 base, J lost 7 bases, and 11 bases lay in between. CDR3 length: 12 amino acids. CDR1 is DFQATT, CDR2 SNEGSKA, per germline (reference sequence). The DNA for the CDR3 is TGCAGTGCTAGAGGGGGAGGGGGGGAGCAGTACTTC. Translation gives CSARGGGGEQYF.

The V gene is TRBV7-9, the J gene TRBJ1-2; the D gene is possibly TRBD1 (5 bases). This CDR3 is built from 15 residues. Germline V lookup: CDR1 SEHNR, CDR2 FQNEAQ (reference sequence). V lost 4 bases, J lost 3 bases, and 15 bases lay in between. DNA for the CDR3: TGTGCCAGCAGCTCTTCGTCCGGGGCCCACTATGGCTACACCTTC. This gives the protein CASSSSSGAHYGYTF.

This clonotype came up many times. This chain links TRBV18 with TRBJ2-2; unclear D gene. V was shortened by 3 bases and J by 1 base, with 9 bases between the two germline ends. Germline CDR1 reads KGHSH; CDR2 reads LQKENI. The CDR3 is 15 amino acids. In nucleotides, the CDR3 is TGTGCCAGCTCACCCAGAGGCGAGAACACCGGGGAGCTGTTTTTT. Its protein product is CASSPRGENTGELFF.

A word on this clonotype: Lacking the conserved final phenylalanine or tryptophan, this CDR3 likely reflects a read error. V and J are TRBV15 and TRBJ2-2; TRBD2 aligns across 10 bases. The germline gives CDR1 LNHNV, CDR2 YYDKDF (reference sequence). V gave up 5 bases and J gave up 7 bases; unmatched junction bases: 7. The CDR3 consists of 15 residues. For the CDR3, the DNA is TGTGCCACCAGCGGGAGCGGGAGGGCCAACGGGGAGCTGTTTCTT. Its protein product is CATSGSGRANGELFL.

This clonotype was observed a few times. The V and J genes are TRBV10-3 and TRBJ2-7; 7 bases agree with TRBD2. The CDR3 is 13 residues long. The V gene end was trimmed by 7 bases and the J gene end by 6 bases; junction bases not matched to a gene: 9. CDR1 is ENHRY and CDR2 is SYGVKD in the germline V gene. DNA of the CDR3: TGTGCCATCATGGCGGGAGAGCGGGGCGAGCAGTACTTC. Translating gives CAIMAGERGEQYF.

The chain combines TRBV4-1 with TRBJ2-5; a weak D match, TRBD2 (6 bases). V lost 8 bases and J lost 3, with 13 bases in between. Germline V gene sequence: CDR1 MGHRA, CDR2 YSYEKL. This CDR3 has 13 amino acids. CDR3 region: CASGRWGEETQYF. DNA for the CDR3: TGCGCCAGCGGCAGGTGGGGGGAAGAGACCCAGTACTTC.

This chain connects TRBV3-1 to TRBJ2-5, with D unclear. The CDR3 is made up of 15 amino acids. The germline V gene has CDR1 LGHDT and CDR2 YNNKEL (reference sequence). The germline V and J ends were trimmed by 4 bases and 2 bases, with 14 bases remaining between them. The CDR3 nucleotides read TGTGCCAGCAGCCGCCAACTCGTCGTACAAGAGACCCAGTACTTC. This encodes CASSRQLVVQETQYF.

A note on this clonotype: This likely reflects a read error, since a far larger clone is one base away. This chain joins TRBV9 and TRBJ2-7; 13 nucleotides match TRBD2. The CDR3 is 13 amino acids. The germline CDR1 and CDR2 sequences are SGDLS and YYNGEE. J was trimmed by 2 bases and V by 7 bases; bases with no gene match: 0. The CDR3 nucleotides are TGTGCCAGCGGGACTAGCGGGACCTACGAGCAGTACTTC. Translation gives CASGTSGTYEQYF.

The chain combines TRBV27 with TRBJ1-1, with no clear D. The V and J ends lost 6 bases and 0 bases respectively, with 17 bases between them. This CDR3 spans 16 amino acids. Germline assignment: CDR1 MNHEY and CDR2 SMNVEV (reference sequence). CDR3 nucleotide sequence: TGTGCCAGCAGGAGGTTTAGTGGGAATCTGAACACTGAAGCTTTCTTT. This sequence encodes CASRRFSGNLNTEAFF.

This clonotype was recorded a few times. V gene TRBV12-3 or TRBV12-4 combines with J gene TRBJ2-1; 9 bases are a match to TRBD2. Trimming cost V 6 bases and J 2 bases; bases outside gene matches: 5. This CDR3 spans 15 amino acids. CDR3 protein: CASRSSGNTYNEQFF. CDR3 DNA: TGTGCCAGCAGATCTAGCGGGAATACCTACAATGAGCAGTTCTTC.

The V gene is TRBV29-1, the J gene TRBJ2-7; TRBD2 might be the D (6 bases). This CDR3 contains 11 residues. V was trimmed by 7 bases and J by 6 bases, leaving 13 bases between them. CDR1 and CDR2 (germline): SQVTM, ANQGSEA. CDR3 residues: CSAWGEAEQYF. The DNA of the CDR3 is TGCAGCGCCTGGGGGGAGGCCGAGCAGTACTTC.

This clonotype has at least ten counts. The chain links TRBV5-1 to TRBJ2-1; 9 bases are shared with TRBD2. The germline V gene has CDR1 SGHRS and CDR2 YFSETQ. V shed 8 bases and J 7 bases; nucleotides not matched to a gene: 10. The CDR3 runs to 14 residues. This CDR3 reads CASALGGRVNEQFF. The CDR3 nucleotides read TGCGCCAGTGCCTTGGGCGGGAGGGTTAATGAGCAGTTCTTC.

The gene calls are TRBV29-1 and TRBJ2-7; 14 nucleotides agree with TRBD2. V shed 4 bases, J shed 4 bases, and the junction held 9 bases outside the gene matches. In germline, CDR1 is SQVTM, CDR2 ANQGSEA. CDR3 length equals 16 residues. The DNA for the CDR3 is TGCAGCGTTGGAGGGACTAGCGGGAGACCCCATTACGAGCAGTACTTC. Translating gives CSVGGTSGRPHYEQYF.